The 12 T cell receptor beta chains below were found in one sample sequenced in a study of radiation and T cells in renal cell carcinoma. Time point defined: blood 2 weeks post-SBRT. The treatment is: 15 Gy SBRT to primary tumor, nephrectomy 4 weeks later. Here immunoSEQ multiplex PCR was the method, and the copy in TCRdb shows in-frame clones only, minus some. The sample lists 150,000 to 180,000 clones, around 90% seen once, with 10% to 15% in the top ten. This sample comprised blood, obtained from a patient whose treatment included radiotherapy and nephrectomy. These receptors were collected from a woman in her forties or fifties with renal cell carcinoma.

This sequence joins TRBV14 and TRBJ2-7; 9 positions match TRBD2. Germline CDR1 and CDR2: SGHDN and FVKESK. The CDR3 is made up of 18 amino acids. The V and J ends lost 4 bases and 3 bases, in that order; junction bases with no gene match: 16. The CDR3: CASSPRWGSGGPSYEQYF. The CDR3, as DNA: TGTGCCAGCAGCCCCCGATGGGGTAGCGGGGGCCCAAGCTACGAGCAGTACTTC.

CDR3 residues: CAWSRSVNSNQPQHF. The DNA of the CDR3 is TGTGCCTGGAGCAGGTCCGTCAATAGCAATCAGCCCCAGCATTTT. This chain joins TRBV30 and TRBJ1-5; D gene uncertain. CDR3 length equals 15 residues. Germline V gene sequence: CDR1 GTSNPN, CDR2 SVGIG (reference sequence). V lost 3 bases to trimming and J lost 0 bases, with 12 bases between them.

The chain employs TRBV6-5 and TRBJ1-5; D call uncertain. Germline CDR1 MNHEY, CDR2 SVGAGI. Trimming cost V 6 bases and J 9 bases, with 18 bases left between them. This CDR3 region has 14 residues. The CDR3: CASRPRLEGPPQHF. CDR3 in DNA: TGTGCCAGCAGACCCCGATTAGAAGGGCCGCCCCAGCATTTT.

The chain links TRBV29-1 to TRBJ2-1; TRBD1 matches at 8 bases. The CDR3 covers 13 residues. V lost 5 bases to trimming and J lost 8 bases; unmatched junction nucleotides: 8. From germline, CDR1 is SQVTM and CDR2 ANQGSEA. The DNA for the CDR3 is TGCAGCGTTTTCCAGGGGGCACGAGATGAGCAGTTCTTC. Its translation is CSVFQGARDEQFF.

This chain uses TRBV29-1 with TRBJ1-3; D call uncertain. Germline V gene lookup returns CDR1 SQVTM and CDR2 ANQGSEA. V was pared by 4 bases and J by 4 bases, with 5 bases between. The length of the CDR3 is 11 residues. This CDR3 is CSVGQGNTIYF. CDR3 in DNA: TGCAGCGTTGGGCAAGGAAACACCATATATTTT.

In this sample, this clone turned up a few times. The rearrangement joins TRBV6-1 to TRBJ1-6; possibly TRBD1 for D (5 bases). CDR3 size: 17 residues. Germline CDR1 MNHNS, CDR2 SASEGT. V lost 4 bases and J 8 bases, leaving 21 bases between the germline ends. In DNA form, the CDR3 reads TGTGCCAGCAGTGCGAGACCCGGGACCCTACAGGATTCACCCCTCCACTTT. Amino acids: CASSARPGTLQDSPLHF.

The chain is built from TRBV19 and TRBJ1-6, with D perhaps TRBD1 (6 bases). The germline V and J ends were trimmed by 7 bases and 0 bases, with 16 bases remaining between them. The CDR3 has 17 residues. CDR1 and CDR2 from the germline V gene are LNHDA and SQIVND (reference sequence). The CDR3 is CASTKGQGSSYNSPLHF. The CDR3 coding sequence is TGTGCCAGTACCAAGGGGCAGGGGAGCTCCTATAATTCACCCCTCCACTTT.

The J gene is TRBJ2-1, the V gene TRBV15; a possible D gene is TRBD2 (6 bases). V dropped 0 bases and J dropped 4 bases, with 19 bases sitting between them. The CDR3 has 18 residues. The germline V gene has CDR1 LNHNV and CDR2 YYDKDF (reference sequence). For the CDR3, the DNA is TGTGCCACCAGCAGAGATCTTGTTGGACTAAATTTTTACAATGAGCAGTTCTTC. Amino acids: CATSRDLVGLNFYNEQFF. The full variable domain, with the rest looked up from reference TRBV15 and TRBJ2-1, is DAMVIQNPRYQVTQFGKPVTLSCSQTLNHNVMYWYQQKSSQAPKLLFHYYDKDFNNEADTPDNFQSRRPNTSFCFLDIRSPGLGDTAMYLCATSRDLVGLNFYNEQFFGPGTRLTVL.

The V gene is TRBV7-6, the J gene TRBJ2-3; 15 nucleotides agree with TRBD2. Losses at the gene ends were 6 bases for V and 5 bases for J; bases not matched to a gene: 6. From germline, CDR1 is SGHVS and CDR2 FNYEAQ. The CDR3 covers 16 residues. CDR3 sequence: CASSPPGLAGGDTQYF. The CDR3 bases are TGTGCCAGCAGTCCTCCGGGACTAGCGGGGGGAGATACGCAGTATTTT.

The rearrangement links TRBV5-1 to TRBJ2-2; possibly TRBD1 for D (5 bases). V was shortened by 7 bases and J by 4 bases, with 14 bases between the two germline ends. This CDR3 comprises 14 residues. Per germline, CDR1 SGHRS and CDR2 YFSETQ. In DNA, the CDR3 is TGCGCCAGCCTTTCAAGGGGTGGCACCGGGGAGCTGTTTTTT. Amino acids: CASLSRGGTGELFF.

The genes are TRBV27 and TRBJ1-2; 10 nucleotides line up with TRBD1. Unmatched junction bases numbered 10, after V lost 4 bases and J lost 8 bases. CDR1 and CDR2 (germline): MNHEY, SMNVEV (reference sequence). The CDR3 has 15 amino acids. The CDR3 here is CASSSRTGGFRGYTF. The CDR3 DNA reads TGTGCCAGCAGTTCTCGGACAGGGGGGTTTCGCGGCTACACCTTC.

The chain carries TRBV10-3 and TRBJ2-5; 8 nucleotides align to TRBD2. Germline values: CDR1 ENHRY, CDR2 SYGVKD. V lost 2 bases to trimming and J lost 4 bases; unmatched junction nucleotides: 6. The CDR3 covers 15 residues. CDR3 coding DNA: TGTGCCATCAGTGAGGGGGAACTAGCGGCAGAGACCCAGTACTTC. Its protein is CAISEGELAAETQYF.